In its sample, the clone carrying this T cell receptor (beta chain) was seen once. This entry belongs to a study of blood T cell repertoires in COVID-19. About the research overall: COVID-19 samples from acute and convalescent phases originated in the United States, Italy and Spain. T cells, B-cell-depleted T cells, or PBMCs provided the cDNA or gDNA that served as material.

Per the germline V gene, CDR1 is KGHSH and CDR2 is LQKENI. The CDR3 is made up of 14 amino acids. V dropped 5 bases and J dropped 4; count of bases not matched to a gene: 3. Repertoires were generated with immunoSEQ multiplex PCR, while TCRdb's copy carries only in-frame clones and drops some. The sample lists 200,000 or so clones; about 87% were seen once. Residents of 24 US areas, aged 18 to 89 years, made up the participants. The study counted Cohort 3 donors as recovered given two negative PCRs, clearance, or symptom resolution. The J gene is TRBJ2-2, the V gene TRBV18, with 8 bases lining up with TRBD1. The source of this sequence is a woman aged 25 to 45 who had recovered from COVID-19. Sequenced input: PBMCs or T cells enriched from blood (not recorded which). The DNA for the CDR3 is TGTGCCAGCTCAGAGGGACAGGCCACCGGGGAGCTGTTTTTT. This gives the protein CASSEGQATGELFF.